A single T cell receptor (beta chain) is shown here with its context. During active infection, Seattle patients enrolled and were then monitored through disease. This sample is part of a study of blood T cell repertoires in COVID-19. Study in general: T cells, B-cell-depleted T cells, or PBMCs provided the cDNA or gDNA that served as material.

Generated by immunoSEQ multiplex PCR, the TCRdb table keeps only in-frame clones and is missing some. This sample yields 250,000 or so clones, of which around 87% are seen a single time; around 5% belongs to the top ten. The V gene end was trimmed by 1 base and the J gene end by 6 bases; junction bases not matched to a gene: 4. This CDR3 contains 13 residues. Germline V CDR1 and CDR2: SQVTM, ANQGSEA. The chain combines TRBV29-1 with TRBJ1-2, with TRBD1 matching 8 bases. The clonotype was recovered from a woman aged 60-75 years with COVID-19, enrolled during active disease. The material sequenced was peripheral blood. The CDR3 nucleotides are TGCAGCGTTGAAGTTGCAGGGGGCAATGGCTACACCTTC. As protein: CSVEVAGGNGYTF. Looking up the rest from reference TRBV29-1 and TRBJ1-2 gives the full variable domain: SAVISQKPSRDICQRGTSLTIQCQVDSQVTMMFWYRQQPGQSLTLIATANQGSEATYESGFVIDKFPISRPNLTFSTLTVSNMSPEDSSIYLCSVEVAGGNGYTFGSGTRLTVV.